This T cell receptor (beta chain) appears in the sequencing data of a study of technical replicates of blood from a few donors. Germline V gene data show CDR1 as SGDLS and CDR2 as YYNGEE. There are 17 residues in the CDR3. After removal of 3 bases from V and 4 bases from J, the junction contained 11 bases not matched to a gene. Using immunoSEQ multiplex PCR, the repertoire was profiled, and TCRdb retains in-frame clones only, with some absent. The profile shows 90,000 to 100,000 clones, approximately 95% of them singletons. Source material: T cells isolated from PBMCs. The sequence was obtained from a human donor in good health. The V gene is TRBV9, the J gene TRBJ1-3; 9 nucleotides align to TRBD1. In nucleotides, the CDR3 is TGTGCCAGCAGCGGCGGGACAGGGAGGTTGAAAGGAAACACCATATATTTT. Translated, it gives CASSGGTGRLKGNTIYF. Combining the CDR3 with reference TRBV9 and TRBJ1-3 gives the whole variable domain DSGVTQTPKHLITATGQRVTLRCSPRSGDLSVYWYQQSLDQGLQFLIQYYNGEERAKGNILERFSAQQFPDLHSELNLSSLELGDSALYFCASSGGTGRLKGNTIYFGEGSWLTVV.